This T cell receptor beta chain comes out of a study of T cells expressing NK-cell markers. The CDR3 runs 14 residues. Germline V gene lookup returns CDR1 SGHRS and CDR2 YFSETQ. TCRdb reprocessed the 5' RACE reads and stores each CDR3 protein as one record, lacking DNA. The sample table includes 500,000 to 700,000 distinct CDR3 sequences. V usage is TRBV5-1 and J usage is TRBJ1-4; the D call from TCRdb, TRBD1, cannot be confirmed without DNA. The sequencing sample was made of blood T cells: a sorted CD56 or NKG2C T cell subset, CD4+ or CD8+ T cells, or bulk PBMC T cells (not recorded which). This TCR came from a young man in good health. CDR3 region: CASSSRQGGEKLFF. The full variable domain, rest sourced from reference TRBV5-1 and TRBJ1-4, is KAGVTQTPRYLIKTRGQQVTLSCSPISGHRSVSWYQQTPGQGLQFLFEYFSETQRNKGNFPGRFSGRQFSNSRSEMNVSTLELGDSALYLCASSSRQGGEKLFFGSGTQLSVL.